This is a list of T cell receptor beta chains from one sample in a study of T cells in Graves' hyperthyroidism and ophthalmopathy. TCRdb recomputed calls from the multiplex PCR reads with MiXCR, one row per CDR3 protein. The sample shows hundreds of thousands of distinct CDR3 sequences, 11% to 15% of them seen only once. Sequenced input: blood. These receptors were obtained from a woman aged 30 to 39 with Graves' hyperthyroidism that later progressed to Graves' ophthalmopathy. Both conserved end residues are part of each CDR3. Each record gives: CDR3 DNA, CDR3 protein, CDR3 length, D gene, clone size, V gene, J gene. The D gene is left open where the match is weak. Clone size is shown for a subset of rows, as once, few, many or a class of expanded clone.

TGTGCCAGCAGCAGGGATTGGAATTCACCCCTCCACTTT,CASSRDWNSPLHF,13,NA,NA,TRBV2,TRBJ1-6
TGCGCCAGCAGCTTTGACAGGGCTGGGGATCAGCCCCAGCATTTT,CASSFDRAGDQPQHF,15,TRBD1,many,TRBV5-1,TRBJ1-5
TGTGCCAGCAGTGAATTTCTAGGGGGGGCCTACAATGAGCAGTTCTTC,CASSEFLGGAYNEQFF,16,NA,NA,TRBV25-1,TRBJ2-1
TGTGCCAGCAGTTACTCGGTCCGCCGAGGGCAGGGGAACACCGGGGAGCTGTTTTTT,CASSYSVRRGQGNTGELFF,19,NA,many,TRBV6-5,TRBJ2-2
TGTGCCAGCAGTTTAACGGCCGAGGGGGCCTACAATGAGCAGTTCTTC,CASSLTAEGAYNEQFF,16,NA,many,TRBV27,TRBJ2-1
TGTGCCAGCAGCCCCGGGACGGATCTAGCCAAAAACATTCAGTACTTC,CASSPGTDLAKNIQYF,16,NA,many,TRBV5-4,TRBJ2-4
TGTGCCAGCAGCGTCGATACAATGAGGGGCTACACCTTC,CASSVDTMRGYTF,13,NA,many,TRBV2,TRBJ1-2
TGTGCTAGTGGTTTGGCGACTAGCGACGAGCAGTACTTC,CASGLATSDEQYF,13,TRBD2,many,TRBV12-5,TRBJ2-7
TGTGCCAGCAGTAGAGGGACCAATCAAGAGACCCAGTACTTC,CASSRGTNQETQYF,14,NA,many,TRBV6-1,TRBJ2-5
TGTGCCAGCAGCGAGGGACAGGGGGCCTCCTACGAGCAGTACTTC,CASSEGQGASYEQYF,15,TRBD1,many,TRBV7-9,TRBJ2-7
TGTGCCAGTAGTATTCAGGGGGACAGGGAGTTTCAAGAGACCCAGTACTTC,CASSIQGDREFQETQYF,17,TRBD1,many,TRBV19,TRBJ2-5
TGTGCCAGTAGTCCGGGACAGGGGACGCCCCAGCATTTT,CASSPGQGTPQHF,13,TRBD1,few,TRBV19,TRBJ1-5
TGTGCCAGCAAACCGGGGGACTATGGCTACACCTTC,CASKPGDYGYTF,12,NA,many,TRBV12-3/TRBV12-4,TRBJ1-2
TGTGCCAGCAGTTTAAAGGGACAGGGGGTGGTCACCGGGGAGCTGTTTTTT,CASSLKGQGVVTGELFF,17,TRBD1,NA,TRBV12-3/TRBV12-4,TRBJ2-2
TGTGCCAGTAGCCCAGGGAGAGTCACTGAAGCTTTCTTT,CASSPGRVTEAFF,13,NA,few,TRBV19,TRBJ1-1
TGCAGTGTCCCAAAGTCAGAAGAGACCCAGTACTTC,CSVPKSEETQYF,12,NA,few,TRBV20-1,TRBJ2-5
TGTGCCAGCAGCCTAGGGCGCGGGACTCGAAACACCGGGGAGCTGTTTTTT,CASSLGRGTRNTGELFF,17,NA,many,TRBV7-8,TRBJ2-2
TGTGCCAGCGGGAACAAGGACAGCGGCTTCCACTTT,CASGNKDSGFHF,12,NA,many,TRBV28,TRBJ1-6
TGCGCCAGCAGTGAATGGGACTCCTCCTACGAGCAGTACTTC,CASSEWDSSYEQYF,14,NA,many,TRBV10-2,TRBJ2-7
TGTGCCAGCAGCTTCCATGAAGATACGCAGTATTTT,CASSFHEDTQYF,12,NA,many,TRBV11-2,TRBJ2-3
TGTGCCAGCAGCCCCATGGGAGTAGTCGCCGAGCAGTACTTC,CASSPMGVVAEQYF,14,NA,few,TRBV7-9,TRBJ2-7
TGTGCCAGTAGTGGCGGGCAACGAGCACAGGGGCGAGCTTTCTTT,CASSGGQRAQGRAFF,15,TRBD1,NA,TRBV19,TRBJ1-1
TGTGCCAGCAGCGTAGTTAGCGGCCCTTGGAATGAGCAGTTCTTC,CASSVVSGPWNEQFF,15,NA,once,TRBV9,TRBJ2-1
TGTGCCAGCAGCTCGGACAACCAGCCCCAGCATTTT,CASSSDNQPQHF,12,NA,many,TRBV7-2,TRBJ1-5
TGTGCCACCTCGCGTGGAGAGGTCGGGACAGATACGCAGTATTTT,CATSRGEVGTDTQYF,15,NA,many,TRBV6-2/TRBV6-3,TRBJ2-3
TGTGCCAGCTCACTAGCCGACCGGGGCGATCAGTACTTC,CASSLADRGDQYF,13,NA,few,TRBV18,TRBJ2-7
TGTGCCAGCAGCCATAGACTAGCCCCCTACAATGAGCAGTTCTTC,CASSHRLAPYNEQFF,15,TRBD2,many,TRBV14,TRBJ2-1
TGTGCCAGCAGACCGAGGACAGCAACTAACTATGGCTACACCTTC,CASRPRTATNYGYTF,15,NA,many,TRBV28,TRBJ1-2
TGCAGCGTTGTGGGAAAGACAGACAACTCTGGAAACACCATATATTTT,CSVVGKTDNSGNTIYF,16,NA,many,TRBV29-1,TRBJ1-3
TGCAGTGCTAGAGCCCCCCGGCGGGAGGAGGGGGAGACCCAGTACTTC,CSARAPRREEGETQYF,16,TRBD2,many,TRBV20-1,TRBJ2-5
TGTGCCAGCAGCGTTGGTAGCGAGAGGACCGGGGAGCTGTTTTTT,CASSVGSERTGELFF,15,NA,many,TRBV9,TRBJ2-2
TGTGCCAGCATCCTAAGTGGGTCTAGCGGAGGCTACGAGCAGTACTTC,CASILSGSSGGYEQYF,16,TRBD2,NA,TRBV3-1,TRBJ2-7
TGTGCCACCAGTGCGCGGACAGGGGGCATCACCGGGGAGCTGTTTTTT,CATSARTGGITGELFF,16,TRBD1,few,TRBV24-1,TRBJ2-2
TGCAGCGTTGTGGGATGGCTGCGGCGGGAGGGCCGAAATTACGAGCAGTACTTC,CSVVGWLRREGRNYEQYF,18,TRBD2,many,TRBV29-1,TRBJ2-7
TGCGCCAGCAGCCAAGACAGGGGGAGTCAGCCCCAGCATTTT,CASSQDRGSQPQHF,14,TRBD1,many,TRBV4-3,TRBJ1-5
TGTGCCAGCAGTTACGAACAGTTGAGCGAGCAGTACTTC,CASSYEQLSEQYF,13,NA,few,TRBV6-5,TRBJ2-7
TGTGCTAGTGGACCGACAGACCAAGAGACCCAGTACTTC,CASGPTDQETQYF,13,NA,NA,TRBV12-5,TRBJ2-5